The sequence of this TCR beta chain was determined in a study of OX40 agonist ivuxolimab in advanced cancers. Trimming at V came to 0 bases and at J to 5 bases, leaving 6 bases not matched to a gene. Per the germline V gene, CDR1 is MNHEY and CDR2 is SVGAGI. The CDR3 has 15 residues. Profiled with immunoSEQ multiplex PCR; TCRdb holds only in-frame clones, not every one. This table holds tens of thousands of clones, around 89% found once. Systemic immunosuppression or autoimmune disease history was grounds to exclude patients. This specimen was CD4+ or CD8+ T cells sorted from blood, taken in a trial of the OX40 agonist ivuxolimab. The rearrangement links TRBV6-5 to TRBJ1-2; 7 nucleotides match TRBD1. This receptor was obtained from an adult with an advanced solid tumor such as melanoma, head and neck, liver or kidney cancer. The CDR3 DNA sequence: TGTGCCAGCAGTTACTCGGTAGGGGGCGGATATGGCTACACCTTC. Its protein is CASSYSVGGGYGYTF.